A selection of T cell receptor beta chains follows, all from one sample in a study of CD8 T cells in ankylosing spondylitis. TCRdb reprocessed the 5' RACE reads with MiXCR, giving one entry per CDR3 protein. The repertoire has around 340,000 distinct CDR3 sequences, roughly 14% of them found once; the top ten carry 1.1%. The sequenced sample consisted of blood, either unsorted or a sorted T cell fraction (not recorded which). The source is a male donor with ankylosing spondylitis or in good health (not recorded which). The CDR3 runs from the conserved cysteine through the conserved F or W. Each record gives: V gene, clone size, J gene, D gene, CDR3 protein, CDR3 DNA. The D gene is left open where the match is weak. Only part of the rows carry a size: once, few, many, or a class if the clone is expanded.

TRBV20-1,-,TRBJ2-7,TRBD1,CSARDLRDSFQYF,TGCAGTGCTAGAGATCTTAGGGACAGCTTCCAGTACTTC
TRBV12-3/TRBV12-4,few,TRBJ2-7,TRBD1,CASSFPGTGGSYEQYF,TGTGCCAGCAGTTTCCCCGGGACAGGCGGATCCTACGAGCAGTACTTC
TRBV12-3/TRBV12-4,-,TRBJ2-2,TRBD2,CASSLIRTSGTGELFF,TGTGCCAGCAGTTTAATCCGGACTAGCGGCACCGGGGAGCTGTTTTTT
TRBV20-1,few,TRBJ2-5,-,CSARGFSPGTIQETQYF,TGCAGTGCTAGAGGTTTTTCACCCGGGACGATCCAAGAGACCCAGTACTTC
TRBV5-1,few,TRBJ2-7,-,CASSMGPPGNEQSF,TGCGCCAGCAGCATGGGACCCCCGGGGAACGAGCAGTCCTTC
TRBV29-1,few,TRBJ2-7,TRBD2,CSVGTSRREQYF,TGCAGCGTTGGGACTAGCAGGCGCGAGCAGTACTTC
TRBV5-6,-,TRBJ2-1,TRBD2,CASSFRRGVYEQFF,TGTGCCAGCAGCTTCCGACGGGGGGTCTATGAGCAGTTCTTC
TRBV9,many,TRBJ1-1,-,CASSAGLSNTEAFF,TGTGCCAGCAGCGCGGGACTGTCGAACACTGAAGCTTTCTTT
TRBV5-1,-,TRBJ1-2,-,CASSLAGVNYGYTF,TGCGCCAGCAGCTTGGCCGGAGTTAACTATGGCTACACCTTC
TRBV20-1,-,TRBJ1-6,TRBD1,CSARRDRGNSPLHF,TGCAGTGCTAGGAGAGACAGGGGAAACTCACCCCTCCACTTT
TRBV13,few,TRBJ2-1,-,CASSLGQGRNNEQFF,TGTGCCAGCAGCTTAGGGCAGGGGCGGAACAATGAGCAGTTCTTC
TRBV25-1,few,TRBJ2-7,TRBD1,CASSTTGVVGEQYF,TGTGCCAGCAGTACAACAGGGGTAGTCGGCGAGCAGTACTTC
TRBV12-3/TRBV12-4,-,TRBJ2-2,-,CASSFHTGELFF,TGTGCCAGCAGTTTTCACACCGGGGAGCTGTTTTTT
TRBV2,once,TRBJ2-5,-,CASSPPAGTGETQYF,TGTGCCAGCAGTCCCCCCGCGGGGACGGGGGAGACCCAGTACTTC
TRBV3-1,few,TRBJ2-2,TRBD1,CASSPGQGTGELFF,TGTGCCAGCAGTCCGGGACAGGGGACCGGGGAGCTGTTTTTT
TRBV11-2,-,TRBJ2-7,TRBD1,CASSFSGTGPYEQYF,TGTGCCAGCAGCTTCTCCGGGACAGGTCCCTACGAGCAGTACTTC
TRBV12-3/TRBV12-4,few,TRBJ2-1,-,CASSWRDEQFF,TGTGCCAGCAGTTGGCGGGATGAGCAGTTCTTC
TRBV5-1,-,TRBJ2-5,TRBD1,CASSAVTGGLETQYF,TGCGCCAGCAGCGCCGTTACAGGGGGCCTGGAGACCCAGTACTTC
TRBV12-3/TRBV12-4,few,TRBJ2-7,-,CASSSGVRGYEQYF,TGTGCCAGCAGTTCTGGGGTACGGGGCTACGAGCAGTACTTC
TRBV6-1,few,TRBJ2-2,-,CASSVQGGELFF,TGTGCCAGCAGCGTTCAGGGCGGGGAGCTGTTTTTT
TRBV2,few,TRBJ2-7,-,CASSDEGTYEQYF,TGTGCCAGCAGTGACGAGGGTACCTACGAGCAGTACTTC
TRBV20-1,few,TRBJ2-1,-,CSASHSIF,TGCAGTGCTAGCCACAGTATCTTC
TRBV5-1,-,TRBJ2-3,-,CASSTSGVSGPDTQYF,TGCGCCAGCAGCACTTCGGGGGTTTCTGGGCCAGATACGCAGTATTTT
TRBV11-2,many,TRBJ2-7,TRBD1,CASSSGQGREQYF,TGTGCCAGCAGCTCCGGACAGGGACGGGAGCAGTACTTC
TRBV20-1,-,TRBJ2-7,-,CSAREGAITYEQYF,TGCAGTGCTAGAGAGGGCGCCATCACCTACGAGCAGTACTTC
TRBV11-2,-,TRBJ2-3,-,CASEWGPDTQYF,TGTGCCAGCGAGTGGGGGCCAGATACGCAGTATTTT
TRBV9,few,TRBJ1-6,-,CASSEAGRGNSPLHF,TGTGCCAGCAGCGAGGCCGGACGAGGGAATTCACCCCTCCACTTT
TRBV5-6,few,TRBJ2-1,TRBD2,CASSLVTSGKGNEQFF,TGTGCCAGCAGCTTGGTAACTAGCGGGAAGGGTAATGAGCAGTTCTTC
TRBV21-1,-,TRBJ1-2,-,CASSKVSNGYTF,TGTGCCAGCAGCAAGGTGTCAAATGGCTACACCTTC
TRBV5-1,few,TRBJ1-1,-,CASSLNGSKLNTEAFF,TGCGCCAGCAGCTTAAATGGGTCCAAGCTAAACACTGAAGCTTTCTTT
TRBV18,-,TRBJ1-1,-,CASSPRNGNTEAFF,TGTGCCAGCTCACCACGAAACGGTAACACTGAAGCTTTCTTT
TRBV25-1,-,TRBJ2-5,-,CASSAGERSSQETQYF,TGTGCCAGCAGCGCTGGAGAGCGGAGCAGCCAAGAGACCCAGTACTTC
TRBV12-3/TRBV12-4,-,TRBJ2-7,TRBD2,CASSPTSGGAYYEQYF,TGTGCCAGCAGTCCTACTAGCGGGGGGGCCTACTACGAGCAGTACTTC
TRBV20-1,-,TRBJ2-2,-,CSARDLAGARTGELFF,TGCAGTGCTAGAGATTTGGCGGGGGCCCGCACCGGGGAGCTGTTTTTT
TRBV12-3/TRBV12-4,-,TRBJ2-5,-,CASGPRQPAYRYF,TGTGCCAGCGGTCCTCGACAGCCTGCCTACCGGTACTTC
TRBV7-2,many,TRBJ1-3,-,CASSLDGSPGNTIYF,TGTGCCAGCAGCTTAGATGGCAGCCCTGGAAACACCATATATTTT